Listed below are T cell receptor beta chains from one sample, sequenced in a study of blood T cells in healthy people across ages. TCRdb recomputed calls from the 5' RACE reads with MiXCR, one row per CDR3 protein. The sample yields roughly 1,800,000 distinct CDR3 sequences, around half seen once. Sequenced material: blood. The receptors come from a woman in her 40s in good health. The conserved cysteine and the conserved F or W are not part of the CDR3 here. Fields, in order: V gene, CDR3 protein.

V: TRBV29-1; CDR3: SVEDQQGPAYEQY
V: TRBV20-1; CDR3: SADNLGQASNEKLF
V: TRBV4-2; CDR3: ASSQITSGGAYNEQY
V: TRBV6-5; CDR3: ASAWAVGPSYEQY
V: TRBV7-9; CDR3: ASSPRTSMETQY
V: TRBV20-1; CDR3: SAKLAGAYEQY
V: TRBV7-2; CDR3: ASSLGLAGTEQF
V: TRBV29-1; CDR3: SQRGGGHNEQF
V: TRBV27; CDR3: ASSTTTQTEQF
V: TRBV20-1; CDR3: SASPLAGTQETQY
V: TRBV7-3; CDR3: ASSLMSTGSQYNEQF
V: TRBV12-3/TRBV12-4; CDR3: ASSTGTDQPQH
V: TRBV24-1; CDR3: ATSDRHRDRKYTDTQY
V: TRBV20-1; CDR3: SAKTPGTGGETQY